What follows are 21 T cell receptor beta chains derived from one specimen sequenced in a study of T cells in Graves' hyperthyroidism and ophthalmopathy. What was amplified from RNA transcripts were TCR beta CDR3 regions. TCR CDR3 regions were first amplified by RT-PCR with HTBI primers. Using its own MiXCR run on the multiplex PCR reads, TCRdb lists one record per CDR3 protein. The table includes 300,000 to 400,000 distinct CDR3 sequences, 21% detected once. What was sequenced was blood. Receptors originate from a woman between 50 and 59 years old with Graves' hyperthyroidism.

The CDR3 loop reads CSVLGLGQNEQFF. The CDR3 nucleotides read TGCAGCGTTTTGGGACTAGGGCAAAATGAGCAGTTCTTC. This chain connects TRBV29-1 to TRBJ2-1, with 8 bases fitting TRBD2. Germline V gives CDR1 SQVTM, CDR2 ANQGSEA. This CDR3 spans 13 amino acids. V gave up 5 bases and J gave up 7 bases; unmatched junction bases: 7.

This clonotype was observed a few times. The rearrangement joins TRBV11-1 to TRBJ2-5; D gene uncertain. The CDR3 is made up of 13 amino acids. The V gene's germline CDR1 is SGHAT and CDR2 FQDESV (reference sequence). Trimming took off 2 bases at V and 3 bases at J, with 7 bases between the two ends. CDR3 residues: CASSLYLEETQYF. The CDR3 region has the DNA TGTGCCAGCAGCTTATACCTGGAAGAGACCCAGTACTTC.

This sequence joins TRBV6-1 and TRBJ2-2, with D hard to call. Germline assignment: CDR1 MNHNS and CDR2 SASEGT. V lost 2 bases to trimming and J lost 5 bases, with 12 bases between them. This CDR3 spans 15 amino acids. CDR3: CASSENVLRTGELFF. The CDR3 region has the DNA TGTGCCAGCAGTGAAAATGTACTCCGAACCGGGGAGCTGTTTTTT.

In this sample, this clonotype turned up many times. The rearrangement joins TRBV7-9 to TRBJ2-3; 8 bases match TRBD1. The CDR3 consists of 16 residues. In germline, CDR1 is SEHNR, CDR2 FQNEAQ (reference sequence). J gave up 0 bases and V 4 bases, and 6 bases lay outside the gene matches. CDR3 region: CASSSGQGGSTDTQYF. DNA for the CDR3: TGTGCCAGCAGCTCTGGACAGGGTGGTAGCACAGATACGCAGTATTTT.

This clonotype has ten or more counts. The chain carries TRBV11-2 and TRBJ2-3; 9 bases line up with TRBD2. The CDR3 is made up of 15 amino acids. V was pared by 5 bases and J by 4 bases, with 7 bases of the junction left unmatched. Germline lookup yields CDR1 SGHAT and CDR2 FQNNGV. CDR3 nucleotides: TGTGCCAGCAGCGCGCGGGGGGGCCTTTCAGATACGCAGTATTTT. It specifies CASSARGGLSDTQYF.

The chain employs TRBV10-3 and TRBJ2-2; D uncertain. Germline V gene sequence: CDR1 ENHRY, CDR2 SYGVKD. The V and J ends lost 7 bases and 0 bases respectively, with 9 bases between them. This CDR3 contains 14 residues. CDR3 amino acids: CAIKAASNTGELFF. The CDR3 DNA reads TGTGCCATCAAAGCAGCCTCGAACACCGGGGAGCTGTTTTTT.

This clonotype was seen a single time. A read error may produce the germline difference seen at one junction end. The chain joins TRBV5-1 to TRBJ1-1, with D possibly TRBD1 on 5 matching bases. The CDR3 consists of 13 residues. Germline-derived CDR1 and CDR2 are SGHRS and YFSETQ. The DNA for the CDR3 is TGCGCCAGCAGAGGGGCAATGAACACTGAAGCTTCCTTT. Amino acids: CASRGAMNTEASF.

The chain combines TRBV20-1 with TRBJ1-6, with D unresolved. V lost 3 bases and J lost 1, with 10 bases in between. The CDR3 is 15 residues long. Germline CDR1 and CDR2: DFQATT and SNEGSKA (reference sequence). The CDR3 protein is CSARGSRSYNSPLHF. CDR3 nucleotides: TGCAGTGCTAGGGGCAGCCGATCCTATAATTCACCCCTCCACTTT.

This clonotype has at least ten counts. The chain carries TRBV7-3 and TRBJ2-3, with a tentative D call TRBD1 (6 bases). V was clipped by 5 bases and J by 0 bases, with 9 bases between them. This CDR3 spans 14 amino acids. Germline V lookup: CDR1 SGHTA, CDR2 FQGTGA. The CDR3 DNA follows: TGTGCCAGCAGCCCTGGGACAAGCACAGATACGCAGTATTTT. The encoded protein is CASSPGTSTDTQYF.

This clonotype showed up many times. The gene calls are TRBV7-9 and TRBJ1-1; 7 nucleotides align to TRBD1. There are 15 residues in the CDR3. Germline CDR1 SEHNR, CDR2 FQNEAQ (reference sequence). V lost 5 bases to trimming and J lost 4 bases; unmatched junction nucleotides: 10. The CDR3 is CASSRFSTGSTEAFF. DNA of the CDR3: TGTGCCAGCAGCCGTTTTTCGACAGGGTCCACTGAAGCTTTCTTT.

This clonotype was observed many times. The chain is built from TRBV28 and TRBJ2-3, with TRBD1 matching over 12 bases. V dropped 3 bases and J dropped 4; count of bases not matched to a gene: 5. Germline values: CDR1 MDHEN, CDR2 SYDVKM. The CDR3 sequence is 16 residues long. The CDR3 spells CASSLTGQGAADTQYF. CDR3 in DNA: TGTGCCAGCAGTTTGACGGGACAGGGGGCTGCAGATACGCAGTATTTT.

This clonotype has a count of ten or more. V gene TRBV19 combines with J gene TRBJ1-5; D perhaps matches TRBD1 (5 bases). CDR3 length equals 14 residues. CDR1 LNHDA and CDR2 SQIVND come from the germline V gene (reference sequence). V gave up 5 bases and J gave up 7 bases, with 15 bases separating them. The CDR3 DNA sequence: TGTGCCAGTAGTTGGCCGCAGGGTGGACAGCCCCAGCATTTT. Translated: CASSWPQGGQPQHF.

This clonotype was found many times. A read error may produce the germline difference seen at one junction end. The chain joins TRBV20-1 to TRBJ1-5, with 9 bases lining up with TRBD1. The CDR3 totals 16 residues. The germline V gene encodes CDR1 DFQATT and CDR2 SNEGSKA (reference sequence). The CDR3 DNA reads as TGCAGTGCGAGAGACAGGGGGGTTTTTAGCAATCAGCCCCAGCATTTT. Translation gives CSARDRGVFSNQPQHF.

The V call is TRBV6-1, the J call TRBJ1-1; tentative D call: TRBD1 (5 bases). CDR1 and CDR2 (germline): MNHNS, SASEGT. V was clipped by 7 bases and J by 2 bases, with 17 bases between them. This CDR3 region has 15 residues. As DNA, the CDR3 is TGTGCCAGCACCCCTTGGGGGGGGACTAACACTGAAGCTTTCTTT. Translating gives CASTPWGGTNTEAFF.

This clonotype has just one count. The chain has TRBV27 and TRBJ1-2; 10 positions match TRBD1. Germline V gene lookup returns CDR1 MNHEY and CDR2 SMNVEV (reference sequence). After removal of 7 bases from V and 4 bases from J, the junction contained 18 bases not matched to a gene. The CDR3 totals 18 residues. As DNA, the CDR3 is TGTGCCAGCAACACGATCCTTCCCCCCCGGGACAGGGGCTATGGCTACACCTTC. This sequence encodes CASNTILPPRDRGYGYTF.

This clonotype has a handful of counts. The rearrangement links TRBV20-1 to TRBJ1-5; 8 nucleotides agree with TRBD1. The CDR3 covers 13 residues. The trim removed 1 base at V and 6 bases at J, leaving 2 bases unmatched. CDR1 and CDR2 from the germline V gene are DFQATT and SNEGSKA (reference sequence). DNA of the CDR3: TGCAGTGCTAGAGGGACAGGGAGTCAGCCCCAGCATTTT. It encodes CSARGTGSQPQHF.

To note about this clonotype: This may be a read error, as it is one base from a much larger clone. V gene TRBV20-1 combines with J gene TRBJ2-3, with D hard to call. CDR3 length: 15 amino acids. Looked up from germline, CDR1 is DFQATT and CDR2 is SNEGSKA (reference sequence). Trimming removed 1 base from V and 4 bases from J, with 15 bases in between. CDR3 in DNA: TGCAGTGCTAGAGGCCTTCCCCAGGATTCAGATACGCAGTATTTT. Amino acid sequence: CSARGLPQDSDTQYF.

This clonotype was recorded at least ten times. The V gene is TRBV6-1, the J gene TRBJ2-1; 9 bases match TRBD2. This CDR3 comprises 14 residues. From germline, CDR1 is MNHNS and CDR2 SASEGT. With V trimmed by 4 bases and J by 4 bases, 2 bases remained unmatched. CDR3 DNA sequence: TGTGCCAGCAGTGCTAGCGGGACTTACAATGAGCAGTTCTTC. Protein product: CASSASGTYNEQFF.

This clonotype was detected a few times. The rearrangement links TRBV9 to TRBJ2-7, with TRBD2 as a possible D gene (6 bases). The germline V and J ends were trimmed by 2 bases and 2 bases, with 14 bases remaining between them. The V gene's germline CDR1 is SGDLS and CDR2 YYNGEE. This CDR3 contains 15 residues. The CDR3 nucleotides read TGTGCCAGCAGCGTTGGCGGGATTGCGCCCTACGAGCAGTACTTC. Translation: CASSVGGIAPYEQYF.

A word on this clonotype: A much larger clone differs by one base, so this may be a read error. The chain has TRBV27 and TRBJ2-1; 11 nucleotides agree with TRBD1. The germline gives CDR1 MNHEY, CDR2 SMNVEV (reference sequence). There are 15 residues in the CDR3. The CDR3 nucleotides are TGTGCCAGCAGTTCCCGGGGACAGGGGGTGAATGGGCAGTTCTTC. It is translated as CASSSRGQGVNGQFF.

Ten or more counts support this clonotype. The V call is TRBV18, the J call TRBJ2-2; D remains unclear. The V gene lost 3 bases and the J gene lost 1 base, with 6 bases spanning the gap. The CDR3 is 14 residues long. The germline V gene encodes CDR1 KGHSH and CDR2 LQKENI. CDR3 loop: CASSPRRNTGELFF. DNA of the CDR3: TGTGCCAGCTCACCCCGTCGGAACACCGGGGAGCTGTTTTTT.